The rows below give T cell receptor beta chains drawn from one sample of a study of memory CD4+ T cells and cytomegalovirus serostatus. Libraries were prepared by immunoSEQ multiplex PCR; TCRdb keeps only in-frame clonotypes and omits some of them. The sample yields 50,000 or so clones, 65% to 85% seen once. What was sequenced was memory CD4+ T cells from blood. The receptors derive from an adult in good health and CMV-seropositive. Both conserved end residues are part of each CDR3. Each record gives: clone size, D gene, V gene, J gene, CDR3 DNA, CDR3 protein. D genes are given only for firm matches. Size is omitted from some rows. Given values are once, few, many or a class for expanded clones.

.	.	TRBV7-9	TRBJ2-5	TGTGCCAGCAGCTTCAGCGGTCAAGAGACCCAGTACTTC	CASSFSGQETQYF
.	.	TRBV7-9	TRBJ2-5	TGTGCCAGCAGCCGACAGGAAGAGACCCAGTACTTC	CASSRQEETQYF
.	TRBD1	TRBV6-7	TRBJ1-5	TGTGCCAGCAGTTACCGTATCCGACAGGGGATCAATCAGCCCCAGCATTTT	CASSYRIRQGINQPQHF
.	TRBD1	TRBV2	TRBJ2-7	TGTGCCAGCAGTGGACAGGGAGTCGAGCAGTACTTC	CASSGQGVEQYF
.	.	TRBV7-2	TRBJ1-3	TGTGCCAGCAGCTCCGACAGACAATACTCTGGAAACACCATATATTTT	CASSSDRQYSGNTIYF
.	.	TRBV28	TRBJ1-6	TGTGCCAGCAGTTTACTCTCGACTCAGTCGTCACCCCTCCACTTT	CASSLLSTQSSPLHF
few	.	TRBV9	TRBJ1-4	TGTGCCAGCGCCGGAGGGCAGACTAATGAAAAACTGTTTTTT	CASAGGQTNEKLFF
.	.	TRBV19	TRBJ1-1	TGTGCCAGTAAGAACCCTGGGTCGACTGAAGCTTTCTTT	CASKNPGSTEAFF
.	.	TRBV5-1	TRBJ1-4	TGCGCCAGCAGCTTGTCTGCAACTAATGAAAAACTGTTTTTT	CASSLSATNEKLFF
.	.	TRBV4-2	TRBJ1-5	TGTGCCAGCAGCCAGGGCAGCAATCAGCCCCAGCATTTT	CASSQGSNQPQHF
.	TRBD1	TRBV7-3	TRBJ2-5	TGTGCCAGCAGCTCCAGACAGGGAGAGATGGAGACCCAGTACTTC	CASSSRQGEMETQYF
few	.	TRBV19	TRBJ1-5	TGTGCCAGTAGTATGGGGGGCAGAGGACAGCCCCAGCATTTT	CASSMGGRGQPQHF